This T cell receptor (beta chain) was documented in a study of T cell changes during pregnancy in multiple sclerosis. As concerns this clone: This sample also contains other DNA sequences that code for the same CDR3.

Libraries were prepared by immunoSEQ multiplex PCR; TCRdb keeps only in-frame clonotypes and omits some of them. The sample shows some 70,000 clones, roughly 92% of them seen only once. This CDR3 is built from 14 residues. Losses at the gene ends were 0 bases for V and 5 bases for J; bases not matched to a gene: 1. Germline V gene data show CDR1 as LGHNA and CDR2 as YNFKEQ. This sequence joins TRBV4-2 and TRBJ1-1, with 9 bases matching TRBD1. This receptor was taken from a female donor in good health, enrolled as a control in a pregnancy study. The source was CD8+ T cells from peripheral blood mononuclear cells, collected in the third trimester of pregnancy. CDR3 in DNA: TGTGCCAGCAGCCAAGATGACAGGGGGACTGAAGCTTTCTTT. Amino acid sequence: CASSQDDRGTEAFF.